A single sample is the source of the 17 T cell receptor beta chains below, sequenced in a study of blood T cells in healthy people across ages. For the second PCR, which ran for roughly 7 to 11 cycles, a sample-barcoded 5' primer and a J-beta primer mix were used. TCRdb recomputed calls from the 5' RACE reads with MiXCR, one row per CDR3 protein. The table lists around 690,000 distinct CDR3 sequences, approximately 50% of them singletons, with roughly 34% in the top ten. What was sequenced was blood. Source of these receptors: a man aged 55 to 70 in good health.

The rearrangement joins TRBV3-1 to TRBJ2-5, with 14 bases fitting TRBD2. V lost 0 bases and J lost 7; bases outside the gene matches: 7. This CDR3 region has 17 residues. Germline V CDR1 and CDR2: LGHDT, YNNKEL (reference sequence). The CDR3 bases are TGTGCCAGCAGCCAAGAATCGTTTGGACTAGCGGGGGGGACCCAGTACTTC. Residues: CASSQESFGLAGGTQYF.

V gene TRBV27 combines with J gene TRBJ2-3; 7 nucleotides match TRBD2. This CDR3 is 15 amino acids long. The germline V gene has CDR1 MNHEY and CDR2 SMNVEV (reference sequence). Unmatched junction bases numbered 7, after V lost 7 bases and J lost 0 bases. The CDR3 DNA reads as TGTGCCAGCACCTCCAGCGGGGCTAGCACAGATACGCAGTATTTT. It codes for CASTSSGASTDTQYF.

The table lists this clonotype with many counts. V and J are TRBV10-3 and TRBJ2-1; 9 bases agree with TRBD1. The CDR3 has 17 residues. Germline CDR1 is ENHRY and CDR2 is SYGVKD. The ends lost 6 bases at V and 4 bases at J; junction bases unmatched: 13. The CDR3, as DNA: TGTGCCATCAGCTCCATACAGGGGGCAGGTGGTTACAATGAGCAGTTCTTC. The encoded protein is CAISSIQGAGGYNEQFF.

The CDR3 region has the DNA TGTGCCAGCAGCTTGTTGCCTAACTCCTACGAGCAGTACTTC. It codes for CASSLLPNSYEQYF. The rearrangement uses TRBV5-5 and TRBJ2-7; D is ambiguous. Germline lookup yields CDR1 SGHKS and CDR2 YYEKEE (reference sequence). The CDR3 sequence is 14 residues long. Trimming left V 1 base short and J 0 bases short, with 8 bases between. The full variable domain, rest sourced from reference TRBV5-5 and TRBJ2-7, is DAGVTQSPTHLIKTRGQQVTLRCSPISGHKSVSWYQQVLGQGPQFIFQYYEKEERGRGNFPDRFSARQFPNYSSELNVNALLLGDSALYLCASSLLPNSYEQYFGPGTRLTVT.

This clonotype was observed at least ten times. The V call is TRBV7-8, the J call TRBJ2-5, with 8 bases identical to TRBD2. The CDR3 is made up of 15 amino acids. The V gene end was trimmed by 5 bases and the J gene end by 5 bases; junction bases not matched to a gene: 10. In germline, CDR1 is SGHVS, CDR2 FQNEAQ. The CDR3 protein is CASSMVSGGIETQYF. The CDR3 DNA sequence: TGTGCCAGCAGCATGGTCAGCGGGGGAATTGAGACCCAGTACTTC.

This rearrangement joins TRBV29-1 to TRBJ1-1; D is uncertain. Trimming took off 6 bases at V and 3 bases at J, with 14 bases between the two ends. Germline loops: CDR1 SQVTM, CDR2 ANQGSEA. There are 13 residues in the CDR3. The CDR3 DNA sequence: TGCAGCGTGGCACGGGAAAGGTACACTGAAGCTTTCTTT. It is translated as CSVARERYTEAFF.

This clonotype was detected a few times. The rearrangement joins TRBV2 to TRBJ1-2, with 8 bases aligning to TRBD1. The CDR3 has 13 residues. The germline V gene has CDR1 SNHLY and CDR2 FYNNEI. V lost 4 bases to trimming and J lost 6 bases; unmatched junction nucleotides: 4. The CDR3 nucleotides are TGTGCCAGCAGTGTCCGGACAGGGAATGGCTACACCTTC. Translated, it gives CASSVRTGNGYTF.

A few counts support this clonotype. The chain is built from TRBV20-1 and TRBJ2-5, with unresolved D. Germline CDR1 reads DFQATT; CDR2 reads SNEGSKA (reference sequence). This CDR3 is 12 amino acids long. Trimming cost V 2 bases and J 5 bases, with 9 bases left between them. In DNA, the CDR3 is TGCAGTGCTAGACAGCTAGGCGAGACCCAGTACTTC. Protein: CSARQLGETQYF.

There are a few counts of this clonotype. This rearrangement joins TRBV12-3 or TRBV12-4 to TRBJ1-1; D not certain. The CDR3 runs to 13 residues. The V gene lost 6 bases and the J gene lost 3 bases, with 11 bases spanning the gap. CDR3 sequence reads: CASSSQEYTEAFF. The CDR3 DNA reads as TGTGCCAGCAGCTCCCAGGAGTACACTGAAGCTTTCTTT.

This chain joins TRBV4-1 and TRBJ2-1; TRBD1 matches 9 bases. The CDR3 has 14 amino acids. With V trimmed by 1 base and J by 6 bases, 1 base remained unmatched. CDR1 is MGHRA, CDR2 YSYEKL, per germline. Written as DNA, the CDR3 is TGCGCCAGCAGCCAAGCGGGACAGGGCAATGAGCAGTTCTTC. This gives the protein CASSQAGQGNEQFF.

In this sample, this clonotype turned up once. A junction end diverges from the germline sequence, so it may reflect a read error. This chain links TRBV6-1 with TRBJ1-5; D ambiguous. Germline V gene lookup returns CDR1 MNHNS and CDR2 SASEGT. This CDR3 contains 22 residues. Here the CDR3 reads CASSEAPPARRGSLEKGQLQHF. CDR3 coding DNA: TGTGCCAGCAGTGAAGCGCCCCCCGCCCGCAGAGGCAGTTTAGAGAAAGGTCAGCTCCAGCATTTT.

V usage is TRBV3-1 and J usage is TRBJ2-3, with TRBD2 as a possible D gene (6 bases). Looked up from germline, CDR1 is LGHDT and CDR2 is YNNKEL (reference sequence). This CDR3 has 18 amino acids. Trimming took off 4 bases at V and 1 base at J, with 21 bases between the two ends. The CDR3, as DNA: TGTGCCAGCAGCCTAGAAGGACGAGCGGGCAGCGGCACAGATACGCAGTATTTT. It yields the protein CASSLEGRAGSGTDTQYF.

This clonotype was seen only a few times. The chain employs TRBV6-1 and TRBJ1-2; unclear D gene. V lost 6 bases and J 4 bases, leaving 18 bases between the germline ends. Germline assignment: CDR1 MNHNS and CDR2 SASEGT. CDR3 length equals 15 residues. CDR3 nucleotides: TGTGCCAGCAGCCCCGAGCCAATTCTCCGCTATGGCTACACCTTC. It codes for CASSPEPILRYGYTF.

Only one count was recorded for this clonotype. CDR3 loop: CASSKAERGGWETQYF. The DNA for the CDR3 is TGTGCCAGCAGCAAAGCCGAGCGGGGGGGCTGGGAGACCCAGTACTTC. The V and J genes are TRBV21-1 and TRBJ2-5; TRBD2 is the table's D call, not checked against the DNA. TRBV21-1 counts as a pseudogene. CDR3 length: 16 residues.

The chain carries TRBV12-3 or TRBV12-4 and TRBJ1-5, with D tentatively TRBD1 (6 bases). The CDR3 covers 14 residues. Trimming pared 4 bases from V and 6 bases from J, leaving 13 bases between. CDR3 amino acids: CASSWAGGGQPQHF. The DNA of the CDR3 is TGTGCCAGCAGTTGGGCAGGAGGGGGTCAGCCCCAGCATTTT.

This rearrangement joins TRBV12-3 or TRBV12-4 to TRBJ1-2, with D unresolved. The ends were cut back, 6 bases at V and 0 bases at J, with 11 bases in the middle. The length of the CDR3 is 14 residues. CDR3 coding DNA: TGTGCCAGCAGCCCAGTTGGGGCTAACTATGGCTACACCTTC. It codes for CASSPVGANYGYTF.

The rearrangement joins TRBV4-1 to TRBJ2-1; TRBD2 is a possible D gene (6 bases). Trimming cost V 0 bases and J 10 bases, with 13 bases left between them. Germline lookup yields CDR1 MGHRA and CDR2 YSYEKL. CDR3 length: 14 residues. The CDR3 protein is CASSQDWREREQFF. DNA for the CDR3: TGCGCCAGCAGCCAAGATTGGAGGGAACGGGAGCAGTTCTTC.